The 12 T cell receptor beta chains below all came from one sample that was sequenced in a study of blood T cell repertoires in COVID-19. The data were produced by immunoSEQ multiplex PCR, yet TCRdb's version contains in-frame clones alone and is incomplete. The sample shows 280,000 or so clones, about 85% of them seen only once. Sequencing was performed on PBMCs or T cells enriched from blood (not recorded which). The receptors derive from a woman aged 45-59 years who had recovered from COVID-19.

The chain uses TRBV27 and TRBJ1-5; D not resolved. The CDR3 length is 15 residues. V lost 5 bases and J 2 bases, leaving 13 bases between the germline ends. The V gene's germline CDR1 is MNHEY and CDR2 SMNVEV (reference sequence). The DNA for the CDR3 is TGTGCCAGCAGTAGCGCCGGGGTGGGCAATCAGCCCCAGCATTTT. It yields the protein CASSSAGVGNQPQHF.

The CDR3 DNA follows: TGTGCCAGTAGTATGGGCGGGGGGCCTAGCACAGATACGCAGTATTTT. Protein sequence: CASSMGGGPSTDTQYF. The genes are TRBV19 and TRBJ2-3; TRBD2 aligns across 8 bases. Germline V gives CDR1 LNHDA, CDR2 SQIVND (reference sequence). V shed 3 bases, J shed 0 bases, and the junction held 5 bases outside the gene matches. This CDR3 region has 16 residues. The variable domain in full, completed from reference TRBV19 and TRBJ2-3, reads DGGITQSPKYLFRKEGQNVTLSCEQNLNHDAMYWYRQDPGQGLRLIYYSQIVNDFQKGDIAEGYSVSREKKESFPLTVTSAQKNPTAFYLCASSMGGGPSTDTQYFGPGTRLTVL.

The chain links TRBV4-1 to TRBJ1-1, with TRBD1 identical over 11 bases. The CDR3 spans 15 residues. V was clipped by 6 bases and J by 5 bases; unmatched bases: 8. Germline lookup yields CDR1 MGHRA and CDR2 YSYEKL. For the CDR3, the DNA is TGCGCCAGCAGTCTAGCCGGGACAGGGGGGACTGAAGCTTTCTTT. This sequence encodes CASSLAGTGGTEAFF.

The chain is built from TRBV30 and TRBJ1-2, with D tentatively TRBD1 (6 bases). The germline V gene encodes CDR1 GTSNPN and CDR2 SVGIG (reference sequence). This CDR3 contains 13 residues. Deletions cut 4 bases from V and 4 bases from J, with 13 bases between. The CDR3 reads CAWNLGQIYGYTF. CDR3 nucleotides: TGTGCCTGGAATCTAGGACAGATCTATGGCTACACCTTC.

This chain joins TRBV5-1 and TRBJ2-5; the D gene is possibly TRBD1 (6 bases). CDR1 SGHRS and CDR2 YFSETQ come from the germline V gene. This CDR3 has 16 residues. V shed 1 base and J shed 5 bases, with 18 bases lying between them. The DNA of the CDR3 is TGCGCCAGCAGCTTGTTGGGCAGGGGCGACGGGGAGACCCAGTACTTC. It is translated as CASSLLGRGDGETQYF. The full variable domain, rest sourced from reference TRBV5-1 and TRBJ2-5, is KAGVTQTPRYLIKTRGQQVTLSCSPISGHRSVSWYQQTPGQGLQFLFEYFSETQRNKGNFPGRFSGRQFSNSRSEMNVSTLELGDSALYLCASSLLGRGDGETQYFGPGTRLLVL.

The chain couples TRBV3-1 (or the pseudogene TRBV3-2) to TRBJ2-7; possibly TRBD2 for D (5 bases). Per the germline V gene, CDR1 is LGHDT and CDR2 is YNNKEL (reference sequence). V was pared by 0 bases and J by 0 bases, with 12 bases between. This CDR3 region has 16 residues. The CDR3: CASSQEGSAVSYEQYF. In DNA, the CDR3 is TGTGCCAGCAGCCAAGAAGGGAGCGCAGTCTCCTACGAGCAGTACTTC.

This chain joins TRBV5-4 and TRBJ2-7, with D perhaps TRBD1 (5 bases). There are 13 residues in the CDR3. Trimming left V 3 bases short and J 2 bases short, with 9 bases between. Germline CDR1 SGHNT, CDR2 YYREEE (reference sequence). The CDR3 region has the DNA TGTGCCAGCAGCTGGGGCGGAACCTACGAGCAGTACTTC. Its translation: CASSWGGTYEQYF. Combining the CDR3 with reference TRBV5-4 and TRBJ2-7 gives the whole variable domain ETGVTQSPTHLIKTRGQQVTLRCSSQSGHNTVSWYQQALGQGPQFIFQYYREEENGRGNFPPRFSGLQFPNYSSELNVNALELDDSALYLCASSWGGTYEQYFGPGTRLTVT.

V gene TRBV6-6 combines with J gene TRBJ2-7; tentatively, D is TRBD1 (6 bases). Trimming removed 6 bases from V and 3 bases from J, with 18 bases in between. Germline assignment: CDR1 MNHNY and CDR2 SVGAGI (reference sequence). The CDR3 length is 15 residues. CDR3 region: CASRGQGRSNYEQYF. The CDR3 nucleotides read TGTGCCAGCAGAGGTCAGGGGAGATCCAACTACGAGCAGTACTTC.

The CDR3 is CASRPLGLAETYEQYF. In DNA, the CDR3 is TGTGCCAGCAGACCCCTGGGACTAGCGGAGACCTACGAGCAGTACTTC. The chain employs TRBV28 and TRBJ2-7; 11 bases agree with TRBD2. Germline lookup yields CDR1 MDHEN and CDR2 SYDVKM. After removal of 6 bases from V and 2 bases from J, the junction contained 9 bases not matched to a gene. This CDR3 comprises 16 residues. Complete variable domain (other parts from reference TRBV28 and TRBJ2-7): DVKVTQSSRYLVKRTGEKVFLECVQDMDHENMFWYRQDPGLGLRLIYFSYDVKMKEKGDIPEGYSVSREKKERFSLILESASTNQTSMYLCASRPLGLAETYEQYFGPGTRLTVT.

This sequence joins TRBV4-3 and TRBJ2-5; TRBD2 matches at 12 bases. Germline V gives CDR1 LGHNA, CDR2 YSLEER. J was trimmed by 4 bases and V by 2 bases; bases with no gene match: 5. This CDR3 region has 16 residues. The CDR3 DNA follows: TGCGCCAGCAGCCAACTAGCGGGAGGGGGTAGAGAGACCCAGTACTTC. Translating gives CASSQLAGGGRETQYF.

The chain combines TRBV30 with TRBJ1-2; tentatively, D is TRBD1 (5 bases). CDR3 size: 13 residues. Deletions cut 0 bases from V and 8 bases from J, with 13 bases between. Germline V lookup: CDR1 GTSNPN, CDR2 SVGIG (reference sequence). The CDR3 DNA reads TGTGCCTGGAGTGTACCGGGACTTGGCGGCTACACCTTC. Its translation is CAWSVPGLGGYTF.

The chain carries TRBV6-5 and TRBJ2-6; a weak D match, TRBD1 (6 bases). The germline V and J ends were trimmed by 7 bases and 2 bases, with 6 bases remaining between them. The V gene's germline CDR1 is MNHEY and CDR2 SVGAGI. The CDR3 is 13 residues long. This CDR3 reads CASNRAGANVLTF. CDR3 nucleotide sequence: TGTGCCAGCAACAGGGCTGGGGCCAACGTCCTGACTTTC.